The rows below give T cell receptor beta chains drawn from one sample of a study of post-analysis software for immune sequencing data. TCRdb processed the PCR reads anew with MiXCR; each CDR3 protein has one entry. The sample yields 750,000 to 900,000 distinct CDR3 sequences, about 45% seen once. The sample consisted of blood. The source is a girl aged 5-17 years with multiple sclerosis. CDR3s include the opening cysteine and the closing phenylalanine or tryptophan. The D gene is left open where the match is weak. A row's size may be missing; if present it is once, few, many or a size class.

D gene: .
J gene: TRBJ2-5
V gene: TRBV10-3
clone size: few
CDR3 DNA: TGTGCCATCAGTGAGTCAACTGCGCAAGAGACCCAGTACTTC
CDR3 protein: CAISESTAQETQYF

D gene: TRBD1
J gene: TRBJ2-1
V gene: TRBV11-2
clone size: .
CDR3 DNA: TGTGCCAGCACGGACAGGGTAAATGAGCAGTTCTTC
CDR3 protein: CASTDRVNEQFF

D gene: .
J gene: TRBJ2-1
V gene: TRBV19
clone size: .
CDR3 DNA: TGTGCCAGCCCCCCCGGGAGCCCTCACAATGAGCAGTTCTTC
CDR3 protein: CASPPGSPHNEQFF

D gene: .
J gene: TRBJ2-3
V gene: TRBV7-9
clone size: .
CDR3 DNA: TGTGCCAGCAGCTTAGGTCGGGGGGCAACACTCACAGATACGCAGTATTTT
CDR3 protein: CASSLGRGATLTDTQYF

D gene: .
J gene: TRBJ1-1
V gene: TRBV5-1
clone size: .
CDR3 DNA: TGCGCCAGCAGCTTGTGGGCCGGATCGAACACTGAAGCTTTCTTT
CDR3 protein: CASSLWAGSNTEAFF

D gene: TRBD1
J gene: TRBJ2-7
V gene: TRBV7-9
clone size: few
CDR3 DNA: TGTGCCAGCAGCTGGACCGGGACAGACTACGAGCAGTACTTC
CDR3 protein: CASSWTGTDYEQYF

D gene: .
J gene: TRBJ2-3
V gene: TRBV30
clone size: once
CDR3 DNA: TGTGCCTGGAGTGTATCCTCGATGACAGATACGCAGTATTTT
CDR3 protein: CAWSVSSMTDTQYF

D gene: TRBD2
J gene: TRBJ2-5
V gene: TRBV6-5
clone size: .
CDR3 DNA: TGTGCCAGCAGTTCGCCCCGGGTTGGAGCGGGAGGGGAGACCCAGTACTTC
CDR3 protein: CASSSPRVGAGGETQYF

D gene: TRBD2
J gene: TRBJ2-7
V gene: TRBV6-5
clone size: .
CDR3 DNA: TGTGCCAGCGGACTAGCGGGAGTCCACGAGCAGTACTTC
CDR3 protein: CASGLAGVHEQYF

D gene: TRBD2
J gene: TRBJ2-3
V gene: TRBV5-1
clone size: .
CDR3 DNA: TGCGCCAGCAGCTTGGCCATGGTAGCGGGCTTCACAGATACGCAGTATTTT
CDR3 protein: CASSLAMVAGFTDTQYF

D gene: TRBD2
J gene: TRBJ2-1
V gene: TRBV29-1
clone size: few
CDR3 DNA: TGCAGCGTTGGCAAGTTAGCGGGAGACAATGAGCAGTTCTTC
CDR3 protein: CSVGKLAGDNEQFF

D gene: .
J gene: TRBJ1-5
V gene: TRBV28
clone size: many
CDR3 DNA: TGTGCCAGCAGTTTTAGCAATCAGCCCCAGCATTTT
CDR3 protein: CASSFSNQPQHF

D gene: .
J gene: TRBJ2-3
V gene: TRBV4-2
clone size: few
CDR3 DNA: TGTGCCAGCAGCCAAGAGGCCAGGGGGAGGATAGATACGCAGTATTTT
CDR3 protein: CASSQEARGRIDTQYF

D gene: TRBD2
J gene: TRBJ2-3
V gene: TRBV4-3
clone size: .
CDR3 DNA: TGCGCCAGCAGCCGGGCTAGCGGGACTAGCACAGATACGCAGTATTTT
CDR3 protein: CASSRASGTSTDTQYF

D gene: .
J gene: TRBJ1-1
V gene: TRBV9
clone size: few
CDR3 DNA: TGTGCCAGCAGCCTTTGGTGGAACACTGAAGCTTTCTTT
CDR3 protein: CASSLWWNTEAFF

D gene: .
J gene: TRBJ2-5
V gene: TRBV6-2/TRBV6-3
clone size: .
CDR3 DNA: TGTGCCAGCAGCCAATCCGGCGCACAAGAGACCCAGTACTTC
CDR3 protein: CASSQSGAQETQYF

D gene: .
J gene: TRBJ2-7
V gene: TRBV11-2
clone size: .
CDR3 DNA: TGTGCCAGCAGCTTACCTCCCCAGGGGTTCTCCTACGAGCAGTACTTC
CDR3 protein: CASSLPPQGFSYEQYF

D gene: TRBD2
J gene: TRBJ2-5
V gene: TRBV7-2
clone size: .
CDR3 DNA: TGTGCCAGCAGCTTAGTAGTAGCGGGGTATCTGGCCGCCAGGGAGACCCAGTACTTC
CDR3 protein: CASSLVVAGYLAARETQYF

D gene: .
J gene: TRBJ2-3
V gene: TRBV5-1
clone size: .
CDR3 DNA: TGCGCCAGCAGCTTGGAGGGCGCCCGCACAGATACGCAGTATTTT
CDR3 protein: CASSLEGARTDTQYF

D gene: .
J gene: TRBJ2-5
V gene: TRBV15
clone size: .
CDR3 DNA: TGTGCCACCAGCAGAGGTTGGGGGGGCTCAGGAGAGACCCAGTACTTC
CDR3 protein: CATSRGWGGSGETQYF

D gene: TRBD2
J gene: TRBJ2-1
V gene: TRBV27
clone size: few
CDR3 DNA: TGTGCCAGCAGTATCCCGGGACTAGCAGTCAATGAGCAGTTCTTC
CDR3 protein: CASSIPGLAVNEQFF

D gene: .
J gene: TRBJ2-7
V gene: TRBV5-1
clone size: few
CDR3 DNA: TGCGCCAGCAGAAGTGGTCAGGCCCAAACCTACGAGCAGTACTTC
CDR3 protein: CASRSGQAQTYEQYF

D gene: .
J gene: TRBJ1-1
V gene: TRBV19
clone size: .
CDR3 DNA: TGTGCCAGTAGTATTAACAGGAACACTGAAGCTTTCTTT
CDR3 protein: CASSINRNTEAFF

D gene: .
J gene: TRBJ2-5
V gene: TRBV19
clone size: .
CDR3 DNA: TGTGCCAGTAGTATAGAATGGGCAGGGGAAGAGACCCAGTACTTC
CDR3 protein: CASSIEWAGEETQYF

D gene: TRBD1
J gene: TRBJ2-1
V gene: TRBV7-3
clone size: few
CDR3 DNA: TGTGCCAGCAGCCGGACAGGGAAGGTCCAGTTCTTC
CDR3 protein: CASSRTGKVQFF

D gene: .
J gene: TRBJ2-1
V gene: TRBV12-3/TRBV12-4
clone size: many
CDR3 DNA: TGTGCCAGCAGTTGGACTAACAATGAGCAGTTCTTC
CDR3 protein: CASSWTNNEQFF

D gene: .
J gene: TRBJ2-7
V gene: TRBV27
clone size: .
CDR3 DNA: TGTGCCAGCAGTTTAAGGGGGTTGGGACTCCGGGTCCGGGAGCAGTACTTC
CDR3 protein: CASSLRGLGLRVREQYF

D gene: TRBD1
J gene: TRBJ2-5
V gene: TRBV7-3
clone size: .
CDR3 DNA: TGTGCCAGCAGTATGACAGGGGGGAGTGAGACCCAGTACTTC
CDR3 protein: CASSMTGGSETQYF

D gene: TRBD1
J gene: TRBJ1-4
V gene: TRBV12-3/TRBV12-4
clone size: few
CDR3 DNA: TGTGCCAGCAGTTGGGGACAGGAAAAACTGTTTTTT
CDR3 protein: CASSWGQEKLFF

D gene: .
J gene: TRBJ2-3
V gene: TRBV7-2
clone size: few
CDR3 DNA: TGTGCCAGCAGCTTAGGGGCTAGCGTTGGCACAGATACGCAGTATTTT
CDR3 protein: CASSLGASVGTDTQYF

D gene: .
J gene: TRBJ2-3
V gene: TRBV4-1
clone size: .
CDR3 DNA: TGCGCCAGCAGCCAAGGAATCACAGATACGCAGTATTTT
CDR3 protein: CASSQGITDTQYF

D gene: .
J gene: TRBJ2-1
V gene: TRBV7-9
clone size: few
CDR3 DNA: TGTGCCAGCAGCTTAGAGGGTGCCGCGAAGGAGCAGTTCTTC
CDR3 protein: CASSLEGAAKEQFF

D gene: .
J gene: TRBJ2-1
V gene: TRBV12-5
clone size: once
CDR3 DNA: TGTGTTGCCCGAGGCTACAATGAGCAGTTCTTC
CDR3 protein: CVARGYNEQFF

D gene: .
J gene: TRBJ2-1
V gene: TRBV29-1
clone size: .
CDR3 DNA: TGCAGCGTCCTCCTTTTGTTGGGGCGGTTTTACGATGAGCAGTTCTTC
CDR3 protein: CSVLLLLGRFYDEQFF

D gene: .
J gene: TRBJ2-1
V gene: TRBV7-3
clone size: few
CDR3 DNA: TGTGCCAGCAGCTTAAGTCGGACTGGTCATAGCAGTGAGCAGTTCTTC
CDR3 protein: CASSLSRTGHSSEQFF

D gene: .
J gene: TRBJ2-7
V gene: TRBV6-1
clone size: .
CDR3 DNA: TGTGCCAGTTCCGAGCAGTACTTC
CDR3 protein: CASSEQYF

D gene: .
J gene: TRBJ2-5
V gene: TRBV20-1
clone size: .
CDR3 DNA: TGCAGTGCTAGAGAACCCAATTCCCAAGAGACCCAGTACTTC
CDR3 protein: CSAREPNSQETQYF

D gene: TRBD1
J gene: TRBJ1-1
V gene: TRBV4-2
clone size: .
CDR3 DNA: TGTGCCAGCAGCCAAGAAGTCCAGGGGGGCACTGAAGCTTTCTTT
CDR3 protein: CASSQEVQGGTEAFF

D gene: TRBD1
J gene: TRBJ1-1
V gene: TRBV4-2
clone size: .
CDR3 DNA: TGTGCCAGCAGCCAAGAGGGCGACGGGACAGGGGCTTTCTTT
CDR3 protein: CASSQEGDGTGAFF

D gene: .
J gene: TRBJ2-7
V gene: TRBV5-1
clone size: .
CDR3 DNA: TGCGCCAGCAGCTTGAAGGCTAGAGGGGGGCCCAGTCGCGAGCAGTACTTC
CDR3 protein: CASSLKARGGPSREQYF

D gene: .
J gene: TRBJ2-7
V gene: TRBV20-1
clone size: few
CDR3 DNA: TGCAGTGCTAGAGATAGGGACTTCTCCTCCTACGAGCAGTACTTC
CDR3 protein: CSARDRDFSSYEQYF

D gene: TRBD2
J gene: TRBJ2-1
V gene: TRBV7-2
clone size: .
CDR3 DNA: TGTGCCAGCAGCGCTCGGGCTAGCGGGGGGGGTGAGCAGTTCTTC
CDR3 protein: CASSARASGGGEQFF

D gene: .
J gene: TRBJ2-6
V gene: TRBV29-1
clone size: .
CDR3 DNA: TGCAGCGCTCTCAGTCGCGGTGGGGCCAACGTCCGGACTTTC
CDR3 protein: CSALSRGGANVRTF

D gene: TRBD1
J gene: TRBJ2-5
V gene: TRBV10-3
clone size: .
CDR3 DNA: TGTGCCATCAGTGAGCGAGGACAGGGCATGGGGACCCAGTACTTC
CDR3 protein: CAISERGQGMGTQYF

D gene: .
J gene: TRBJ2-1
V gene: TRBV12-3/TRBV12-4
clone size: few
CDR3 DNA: TGTGCCAGCAGTTTCCCCCCATCTGGCTACAATGAGCAGTTCTTC
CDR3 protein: CASSFPPSGYNEQFF

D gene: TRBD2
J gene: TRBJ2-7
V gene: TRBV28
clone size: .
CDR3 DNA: TGTGCCAGCAGTCTCCCAACCCCAGCGGGAGGCCCCTGCGAGCAGTACTTC
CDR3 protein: CASSLPTPAGGPCEQYF

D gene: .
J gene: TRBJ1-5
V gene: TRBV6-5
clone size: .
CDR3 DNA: TGTGCCAGCAGTTCCCGCTCGAAGACCAGGCGGAATCAGCCCCAGCATTTT
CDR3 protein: CASSSRSKTRRNQPQHF

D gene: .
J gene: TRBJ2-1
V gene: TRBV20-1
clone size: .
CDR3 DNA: TGCAGTGCTAGAGATGGGACCGGGACCCACTACAATGAGCAGTTCTTC
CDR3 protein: CSARDGTGTHYNEQFF

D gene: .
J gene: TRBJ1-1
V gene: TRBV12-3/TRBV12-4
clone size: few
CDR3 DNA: TGTGCCAGCAGTTTGACTGGGTACACTGAAGCTTTCTTT
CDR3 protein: CASSLTGYTEAFF

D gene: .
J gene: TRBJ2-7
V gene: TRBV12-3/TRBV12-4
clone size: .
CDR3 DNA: TGTGCCAGCAGCTTCAGGGATGGGGAGTACTACGAGCAGTACTTC
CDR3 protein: CASSFRDGEYYEQYF

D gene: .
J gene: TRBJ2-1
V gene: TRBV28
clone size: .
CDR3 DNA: TGTGCCAGCAGTTACCCGTCGAGGCGGAGCCCCTACAATGAGCAGTTCTTC
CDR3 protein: CASSYPSRRSPYNEQFF